The sequence of this T cell receptor (beta chain) was determined in a study of blood T cell repertoires in COVID-19. Study-level information: Some COVID-19 samples were acute and others convalescent; all came from the United States, Italy and Spain. Sample material is recorded as cDNA or gDNA derived from T cells, B-cell-depleted T cells, or PBMCs.

Data came from immunoSEQ multiplex PCR; TCRdb stores just in-frame clones and leaves some out. The data contain 90,000 to 100,000 clones, around 85% of them singletons. V was shortened by 5 bases and J by 2 bases, with 10 bases between the two germline ends. The CDR3 is 14 residues long. Germline V gives CDR1 SGHAT, CDR2 FQNNGV. The gene calls are TRBV11-2 and TRBJ2-1, with a weak D call TRBD1 (5 bases). The sequencing input was peripheral blood. The receptor was isolated from a man older than 75 with acute or convalescent COVID-19. The CDR3 loop reads CASSSRVTYNEQFF. CDR3 coding DNA: TGTGCCAGCAGCAGCAGGGTAACCTACAATGAGCAGTTCTTC.